This T cell receptor beta chain derives from a study of T cells in narcolepsy. Regarding this clone: Its target is not known.

The assay was immunoSEQ multiplex PCR, and TCRdb's table has in-frame clones only and misses some. This table has about 25,000 clones, about 83% appearing once. The V end was cut by 8 bases, the J end by 3 bases, with 17 bases between. The germline gives CDR1 SEHNR, CDR2 FQNEAQ (reference sequence). There are 15 residues in the CDR3. Points from the study as a whole: Autoreactive HCRT-specific and TRIB2-specific clonotypes were marked in same-patient CSF-versus-blood CD4+ comparisons. Some memory CD4+ repertoires had no autoreactive clone sequences.

The sequencing input was CD45RA- memory CD4+ T cells from PBMCs. The chain combines TRBV7-9 with TRBJ2-4; D is unresolved. This sequence was found in a human donor with narcolepsy. CDR3 sequence: CASGIATIGKNIQYF. CDR3 DNA sequence: TGTGCCAGCGGGATCGCCACTATTGGCAAAAACATTCAGTACTTC.